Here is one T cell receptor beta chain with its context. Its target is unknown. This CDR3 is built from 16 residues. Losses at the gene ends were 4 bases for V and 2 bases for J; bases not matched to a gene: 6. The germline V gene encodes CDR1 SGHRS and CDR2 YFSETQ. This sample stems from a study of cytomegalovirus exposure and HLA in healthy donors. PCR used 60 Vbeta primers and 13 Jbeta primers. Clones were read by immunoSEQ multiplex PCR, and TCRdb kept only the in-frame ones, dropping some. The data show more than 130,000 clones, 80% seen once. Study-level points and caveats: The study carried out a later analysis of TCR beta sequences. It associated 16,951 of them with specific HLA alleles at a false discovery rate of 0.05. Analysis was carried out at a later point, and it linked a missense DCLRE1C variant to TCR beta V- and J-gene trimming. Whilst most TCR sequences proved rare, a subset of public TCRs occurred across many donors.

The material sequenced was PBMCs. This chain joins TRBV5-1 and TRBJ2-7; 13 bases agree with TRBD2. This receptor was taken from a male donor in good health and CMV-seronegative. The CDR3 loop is CASSPTGTSGAYEQYF. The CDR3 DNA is TGCGCCAGCAGCCCGACCGGGACTAGCGGGGCCTACGAGCAGTACTTC. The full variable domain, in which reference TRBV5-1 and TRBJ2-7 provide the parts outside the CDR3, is KAGVTQTPRYLIKTRGQQVTLSCSPISGHRSVSWYQQTPGQGLQFLFEYFSETQRNKGNFPGRFSGRQFSNSRSEMNVSTLELGDSALYLCASSPTGTSGAYEQYFGPGTRLTVT.